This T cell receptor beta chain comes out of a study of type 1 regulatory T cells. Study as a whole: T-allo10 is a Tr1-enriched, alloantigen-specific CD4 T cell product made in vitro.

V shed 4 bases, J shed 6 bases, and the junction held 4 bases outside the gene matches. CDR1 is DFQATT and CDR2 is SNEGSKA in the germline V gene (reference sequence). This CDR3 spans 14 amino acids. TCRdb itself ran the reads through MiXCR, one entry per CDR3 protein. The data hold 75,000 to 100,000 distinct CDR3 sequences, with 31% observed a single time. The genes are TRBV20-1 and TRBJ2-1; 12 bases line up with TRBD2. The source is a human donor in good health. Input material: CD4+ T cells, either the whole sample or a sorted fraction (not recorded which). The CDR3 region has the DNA TGCAGTGCTAAGGGACTAGCGGGCCTCAATGAGCAGTTCTTC. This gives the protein CSAKGLAGLNEQFF.